This T cell receptor beta chain was identified in a study of blood T cell repertoires in COVID-19. Overall study: T cells, B-cell-depleted T cells, or PBMCs provided the cDNA or gDNA that served as material.

This CDR3 has 15 amino acids. V dropped 3 bases and J dropped 2; count of bases not matched to a gene: 6. Germline V CDR1 and CDR2: KGHSH, LQKENI. Measured with immunoSEQ multiplex PCR; TCRdb has only the in-frame clones, and not every one. The repertoire holds 95,000 or so clones, roughly 81% seen once, with around 5.2% in the top ten. Sequenced: peripheral blood. This rearrangement joins TRBV18 to TRBJ2-7, with 8 bases that match TRBD1. This clonotype was obtained from a man at least 80 years old with COVID-19, enrolled during active disease. This CDR3 reads CASSPGTGQAYEQYF. As DNA, the CDR3 is TGTGCCAGCTCACCTGGGACAGGTCAGGCCTACGAGCAGTACTTC.